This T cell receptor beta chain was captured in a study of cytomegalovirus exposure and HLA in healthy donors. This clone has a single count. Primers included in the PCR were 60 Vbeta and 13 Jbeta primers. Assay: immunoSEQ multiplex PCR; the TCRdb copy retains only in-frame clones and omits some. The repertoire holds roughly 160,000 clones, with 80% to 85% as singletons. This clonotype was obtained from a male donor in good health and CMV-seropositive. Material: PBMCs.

This CDR3 is CASSAQASYEQYF. CDR3 bases: TGTGCCAGCAGTGCCCAAGCTTCCTACGAGCAGTACTTC. The genes are TRBV27 and TRBJ2-7; D not certain. CDR1 and CDR2 from the germline V gene are MNHEY and SMNVEV (reference sequence). The CDR3 has 13 residues. Trimming stripped 5 bases from V and 1 base from J, with 9 bases between.